This T cell receptor (beta chain) was profiled in a study of CD8 T cells in Susac syndrome. Whole-study context: When their blood was taken, the Susac syndrome patients had either not yet had any therapy, were taking corticosteroids, or were taking intravenous immunoglobulin alone.

Negative isolation was used for CD8+ and CD4+ T cells, and FACS enrichment was applied to TEMRA cells. With random hexamers, about 0.5 to 1 ug RNA was reverse transcribed. Amplification of TCR beta CDR3 by immunoSEQ multiplex PCR spanned 54 Vbeta and 13 Jbeta. TCRdb recomputed calls from the immunoSEQ multiplex PCR reads with MiXCR, one row per CDR3 protein. Of more than 85,000 distinct CDR3 sequences listed, around 94% were seen once; the top ten hold about 0.28%. This CDR3 region has 19 residues. Trimming took off 2 bases at V and 10 bases at J, with 27 bases between the two ends. CDR1 and CDR2 from the germline V gene are KGHSH and LQKENI.

The rearrangement uses TRBV18 and TRBJ1-6; D is ambiguous. Sequencing was carried out using CD4+ T cells from PBMCs. The clonotype was recovered from a human donor with Susac syndrome. The CDR3 nucleotides are TGTGCCAGCTCACCAAGGGAGTTCGGCAGGTCCCCGCTTGGGTCACCCCTCCACTTT. Translating it yields CASSPREFGRSPLGSPLHF.